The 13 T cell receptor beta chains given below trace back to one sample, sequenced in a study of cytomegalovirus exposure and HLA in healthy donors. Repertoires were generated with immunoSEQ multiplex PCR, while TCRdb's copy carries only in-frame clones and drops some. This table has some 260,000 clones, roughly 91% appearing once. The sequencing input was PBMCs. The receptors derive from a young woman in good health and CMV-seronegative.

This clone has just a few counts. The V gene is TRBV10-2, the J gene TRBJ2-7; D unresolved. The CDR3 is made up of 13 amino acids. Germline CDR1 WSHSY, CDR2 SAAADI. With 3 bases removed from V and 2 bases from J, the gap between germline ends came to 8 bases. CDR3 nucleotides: TGCGCCAGCAGTGATGGCACCCCCTACGAGCAGTACTTC. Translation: CASSDGTPYEQYF.

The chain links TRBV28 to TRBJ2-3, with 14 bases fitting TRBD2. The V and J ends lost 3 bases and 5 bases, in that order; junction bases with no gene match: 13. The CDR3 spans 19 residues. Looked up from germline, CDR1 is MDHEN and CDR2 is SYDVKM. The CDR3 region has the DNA TGTGCCAGCAGTTTTCCGGCGGAGAGGGGACTAGCGGGAGAAGATACGCAGTATTTT. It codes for CASSFPAERGLAGEDTQYF.

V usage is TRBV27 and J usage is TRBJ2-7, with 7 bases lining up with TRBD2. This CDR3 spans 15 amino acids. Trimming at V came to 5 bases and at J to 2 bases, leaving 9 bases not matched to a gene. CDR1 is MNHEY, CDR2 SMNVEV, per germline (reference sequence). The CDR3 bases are TGTGCCAGCAGTCCCTCGGGGGGAGTCCCCTACGAGCAGTACTTC. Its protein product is CASSPSGGVPYEQYF.

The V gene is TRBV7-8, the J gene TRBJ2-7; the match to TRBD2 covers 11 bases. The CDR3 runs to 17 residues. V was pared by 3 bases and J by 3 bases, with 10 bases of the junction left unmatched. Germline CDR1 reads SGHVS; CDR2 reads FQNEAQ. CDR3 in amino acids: CASSFWRGLAGFYEQYF. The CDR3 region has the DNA TGTGCCAGCAGCTTTTGGAGAGGACTAGCGGGCTTCTACGAGCAGTACTTC.

CDR3 nucleotide sequence: TGTGCCAGCAGTCATCGGGACAGGAACACTGAAGCTTTCTTT. Protein: CASSHRDRNTEAFF. V is TRBV27 and J is TRBJ1-1, with 7 nucleotides matching TRBD1. V shed 5 bases and J 1 base; nucleotides not matched to a gene: 4. Germline V gene sequence: CDR1 MNHEY, CDR2 SMNVEV (reference sequence). The CDR3 totals 14 residues.

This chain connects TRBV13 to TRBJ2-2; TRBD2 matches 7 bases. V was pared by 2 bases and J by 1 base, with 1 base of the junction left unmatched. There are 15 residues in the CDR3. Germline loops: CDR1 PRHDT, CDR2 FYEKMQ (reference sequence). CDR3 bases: TGTGCCAGCAGCTTACCTAGCGGGAACACCGGGGAGCTGTTTTTT. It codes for CASSLPSGNTGELFF.

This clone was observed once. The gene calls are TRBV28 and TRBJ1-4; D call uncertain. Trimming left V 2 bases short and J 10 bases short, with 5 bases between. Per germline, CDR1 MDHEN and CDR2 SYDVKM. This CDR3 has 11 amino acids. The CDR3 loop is CASSLDGKLFF. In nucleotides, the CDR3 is TGTGCCAGCAGTTTAGATGGAAAACTGTTTTTT. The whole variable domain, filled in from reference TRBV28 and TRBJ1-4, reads DVKVTQSSRYLVKRTGEKVFLECVQDMDHENMFWYRQDPGLGLRLIYFSYDVKMKEKGDIPEGYSVSREKKERFSLILESASTNQTSMYLCASSLDGKLFFGSGTQLSVL.

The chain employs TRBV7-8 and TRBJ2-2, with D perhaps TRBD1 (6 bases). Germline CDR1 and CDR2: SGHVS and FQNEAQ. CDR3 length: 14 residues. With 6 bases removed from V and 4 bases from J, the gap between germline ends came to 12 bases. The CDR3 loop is CASSPTRGTGELFF. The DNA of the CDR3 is TGTGCCAGCAGTCCCACCAGGGGCACCGGGGAGCTGTTTTTT.

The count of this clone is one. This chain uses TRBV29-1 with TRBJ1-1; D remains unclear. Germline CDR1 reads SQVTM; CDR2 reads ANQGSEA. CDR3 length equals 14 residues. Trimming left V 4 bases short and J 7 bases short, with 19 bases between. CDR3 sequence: CSVGVQEGLGEAFF. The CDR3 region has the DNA TGCAGCGTTGGAGTGCAGGAGGGCTTAGGTGAAGCTTTCTTT.

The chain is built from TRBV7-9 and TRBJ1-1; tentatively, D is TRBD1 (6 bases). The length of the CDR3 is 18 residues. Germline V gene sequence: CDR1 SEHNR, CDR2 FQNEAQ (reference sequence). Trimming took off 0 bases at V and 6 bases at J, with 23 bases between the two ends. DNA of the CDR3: TGTGCCAGCAGCTTAGCGTCGGCCCCCCGGGGGGGCTTACCTGAAGCTTTCTTT. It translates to CASSLASAPRGGLPEAFF.

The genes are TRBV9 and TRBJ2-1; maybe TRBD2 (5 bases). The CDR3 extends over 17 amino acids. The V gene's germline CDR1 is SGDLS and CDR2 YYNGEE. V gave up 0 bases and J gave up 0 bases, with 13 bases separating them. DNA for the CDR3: TGTGCCAGCAGCGTAGTCAGGCAAGGGAGCTCCTACAATGAGCAGTTCTTC. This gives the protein CASSVVRQGSSYNEQFF.

This chain's CDR3 is CASSLGTGWDYGYTF. In nucleotides, the CDR3 is TGTGCCAGCAGCTTGGGGACAGGGTGGGACTATGGCTACACCTTC. The J gene is TRBJ1-2, the V gene TRBV5-4; TRBD1 matches at 8 bases. V trimming: 0 bases; J trimming: 3 bases; junction bases outside the gene matches: 4. There are 15 residues in the CDR3. Germline values: CDR1 SGHNT, CDR2 YYREEE (reference sequence).

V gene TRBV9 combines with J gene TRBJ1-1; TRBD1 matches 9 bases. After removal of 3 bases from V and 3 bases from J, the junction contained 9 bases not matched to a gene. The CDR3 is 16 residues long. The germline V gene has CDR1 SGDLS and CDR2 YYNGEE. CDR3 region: CASSGPGQGGYTEAFF. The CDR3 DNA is TGTGCCAGCAGCGGTCCGGGACAGGGAGGATACACTGAAGCTTTCTTT.